This T cell receptor (beta chain) was recovered during a study of vaccination and CD4 T cells after COVID-19. Overall study: Either a CEFX pool, an HIV-1 Nef pool, or no peptide was added to control cultures. Study conclusions and caveats: Spike mono-reactivity was found in 304 of the 307 vaccine-specific clones identified in convalescent patients.

A remark on this clonotype: Its target is unknown.

With the Oncomine TCR Beta short-read assay, DNA from cultured CD4+ T cells was sequenced. TCRdb reprocessed the PCR reads with MiXCR, giving one entry per CDR3 protein. The sample gives about 16,000 distinct CDR3 sequences, 35% of which show up once; about 14% is in the top ten. Specified treatment: approximately 10-day PBMC culture with coronavirus spike peptide pools or control peptides (ViraFEST assay). ViraFEST enlarged antigen-specific T cell populations with peptide pools and afterwards sequenced TCRs. Trimming left V 0 bases short and J 3 bases short, with 12 bases between. This CDR3 spans 15 amino acids. CDR1 and CDR2 from the germline V gene are DFQATT and SNEGSKA (reference sequence).

The TCR originated in a human donor with COVID-19. The chain has TRBV20-1 and TRBJ1-5; the D is unclear. Sequenced material: cultured CD4+ T cells from blood. The CDR3, as DNA: TGCAGTGCTAGAGATTTGGGCAGATTCAATCAGCCCCAGCATTTT. This translates into CSARDLGRFNQPQHF.